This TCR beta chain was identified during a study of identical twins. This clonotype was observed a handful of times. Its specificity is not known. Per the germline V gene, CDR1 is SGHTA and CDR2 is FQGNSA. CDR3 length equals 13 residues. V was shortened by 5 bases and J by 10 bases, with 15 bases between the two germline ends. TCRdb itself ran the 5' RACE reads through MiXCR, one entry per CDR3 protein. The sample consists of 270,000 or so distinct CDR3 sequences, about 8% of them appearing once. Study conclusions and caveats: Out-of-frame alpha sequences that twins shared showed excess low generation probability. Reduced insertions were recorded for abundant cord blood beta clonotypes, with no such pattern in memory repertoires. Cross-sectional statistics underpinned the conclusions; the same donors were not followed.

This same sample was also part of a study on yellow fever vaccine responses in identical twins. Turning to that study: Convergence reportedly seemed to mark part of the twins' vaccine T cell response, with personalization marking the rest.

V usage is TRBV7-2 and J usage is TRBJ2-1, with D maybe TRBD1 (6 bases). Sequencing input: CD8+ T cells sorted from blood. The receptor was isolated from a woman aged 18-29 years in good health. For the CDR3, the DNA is TGTGCCAGCAGCGTCAACAGGGTGGAAGAGCAGTTCTTC. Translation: CASSVNRVEEQFF.